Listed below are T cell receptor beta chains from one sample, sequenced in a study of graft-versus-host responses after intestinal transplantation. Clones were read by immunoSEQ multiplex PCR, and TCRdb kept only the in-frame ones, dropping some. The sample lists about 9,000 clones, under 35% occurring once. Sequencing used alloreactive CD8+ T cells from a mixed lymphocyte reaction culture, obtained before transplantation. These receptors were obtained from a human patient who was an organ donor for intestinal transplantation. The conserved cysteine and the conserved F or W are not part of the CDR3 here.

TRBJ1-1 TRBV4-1 ASSQVLTGKTEAF
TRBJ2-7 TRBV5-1 ASSLGIYEQY
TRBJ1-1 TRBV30 AWGQTNTEAF
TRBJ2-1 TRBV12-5 ASGPRGGPRGTYNEQF
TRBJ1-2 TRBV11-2 ASSPRDRGSDGYT
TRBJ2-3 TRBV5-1 ASSSGTSGTDTQY
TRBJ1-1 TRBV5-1 ASSSASITEAF
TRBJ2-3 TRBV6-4 ASSQGLREVTDTQY
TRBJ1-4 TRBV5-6 ASSIVATNEYLF
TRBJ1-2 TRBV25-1 ASSEGNYGYT
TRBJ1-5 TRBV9 ASSVAADSNQPQH
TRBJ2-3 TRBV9 ASSVGTGDTQY
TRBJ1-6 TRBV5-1 ARSRGTGGDSPLH
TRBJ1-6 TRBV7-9 ASSPGQGGAPLH
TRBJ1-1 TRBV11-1 ASSFYRNTEAF
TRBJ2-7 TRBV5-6 ASRLQGGAVYEQY
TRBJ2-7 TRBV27 SSSLSTGTKSYEQY